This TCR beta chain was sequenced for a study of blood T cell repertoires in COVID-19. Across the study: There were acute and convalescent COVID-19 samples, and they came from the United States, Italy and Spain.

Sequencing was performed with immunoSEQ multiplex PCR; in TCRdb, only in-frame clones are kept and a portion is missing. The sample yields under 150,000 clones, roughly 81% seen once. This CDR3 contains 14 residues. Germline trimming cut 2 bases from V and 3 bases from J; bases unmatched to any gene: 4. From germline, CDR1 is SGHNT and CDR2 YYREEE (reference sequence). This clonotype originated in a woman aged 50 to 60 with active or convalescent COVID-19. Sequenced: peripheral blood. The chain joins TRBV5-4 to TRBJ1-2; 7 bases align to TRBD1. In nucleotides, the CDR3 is TGTGCCAGCAGCTTAATCAGGGGGGACTATGGCTACACCTTC. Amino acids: CASSLIRGDYGYTF.